The text below deals with one T cell receptor (beta chain). Its antigen is currently unknown. V trimming: 2 bases; J trimming: 4 bases; junction bases outside the gene matches: 7. This CDR3 is 16 amino acids long. Germline CDR1 reads SGDLS; CDR2 reads YYNGEE. The data belong to a study of cytomegalovirus exposure and HLA in healthy donors. Study observations and caveats: Researchers reportedly found TCR beta sequences accurately predicted most subjects' HLA-A and HLA-B alleles. Across donors, presence/absence analyses took sequencing depth to be roughly uniform. Using a false discovery rate of 0.05, a later analysis showed that about 16,000 TCR beta sequences were associated with HLA alleles.

The PCR contained 60 Vbeta and 13 Jbeta primers. Assay used: immunoSEQ multiplex PCR; TCRdb lists only in-frame clones, some missing. Of 90,000 to 100,000 clones listed, 70% to 80% are singletons. The J gene is TRBJ1-3, the V gene TRBV9; the match to TRBD1 covers 9 bases. The origin of this receptor is a woman in her fifties or sixties in good health and CMV-seropositive. The sequencing sample was made of PBMCs. In DNA, the CDR3 is TGTGCCAGCAGCGTTCAGGACAGGGGTTCCGGAAACACCATATATTTT. Translated, it gives CASSVQDRGSGNTIYF. Together with reference TRBV9 and TRBJ1-3, the CDR3 gives the full variable domain: DSGVTQTPKHLITATGQRVTLRCSPRSGDLSVYWYQQSLDQGLQFLIQYYNGEERAKGNILERFSAQQFPDLHSELNLSSLELGDSALYFCASSVQDRGSGNTIYFGEGSWLTVV.